The clone carrying this T cell receptor beta chain has ten or more counts. Its antigen is still unknown. One end of the junction does not line up with germline, which may come from a read error. As part of library construction, unique molecular identifiers were attached to individual cDNA molecules. In TCRdb, the 5' RACE reads were re-called with MiXCR into one record per CDR3 protein. The data show nearly 50,000 distinct CDR3 sequences, with 6% to 8% seen just once and approximately 6.9% held by the top ten. Germline loops: CDR1 SGHAT, CDR2 FQDESV (reference sequence). The CDR3 runs to 11 residues. These data originate in a study of early T cells in non-severe SARS-CoV-2 infection. Whole-study context: RNA in bulk from unsorted whole blood was sequenced, and chains were unpaired. Study-wide points: Anti-spike CD8 specificities were favored by VDJdb matching, whose results missed private and CD4 specificities.

The TCR was taken from an adult who was a healthcare worker with PCR-confirmed SARS-CoV-2 infection or an uninfected control (not recorded which). The sequenced sample was whole blood, obtained at baseline. The rearrangement uses TRBV11-1 and TRBJ2-7; D may be TRBD2 (5 bases). The CDR3 sequence: CASSSSSGSDF. The CDR3 DNA reads as TGTGCCAGCAGCTCATCCTCGGGATCCGACTTC.